This entry describes one T cell receptor beta chain. Followed over time, Seattle patients had been enrolled while infection was active. The data are from a study of blood T cell repertoires in COVID-19. Whole-study context: The United States, Italy and Spain supplied acute and convalescent COVID-19 samples. From T cells, B-cell-depleted T cells, or PBMCs came the material, which was cDNA or gDNA.

Trimming at V came to 1 base and at J to 2 bases, leaving 2 bases not matched to a gene. The CDR3 runs to 18 residues. Germline assignment: CDR1 LGHNA and CDR2 YNFKEQ. As handled by the study authors: Amplification of reference gene primers provided the estimated nucleated cell counts. Only in-frame clones appear in the TCRdb table, and some are missing; sequencing was by immunoSEQ multiplex PCR. V and J calls plus clone size are reproduced from that table; the DNA served to infer D and trimming. Of approximately 16,000 clones in the sample, about 89% were seen once. The TCR was taken from an elderly woman with COVID-19, enrolled during active disease. V usage is TRBV4-2 and J usage is TRBJ2-6, with 13 bases fitting TRBD2. The source material was peripheral blood. The CDR3 nucleotides read TGTGCCAGCAGCCAAGTGACTAGCGGGAGGACTGGGGCCAACGTCCTGACTTTC. It encodes CASSQVTSGRTGANVLTF.